Presented here are 11 T cell receptor beta chains from one specimen sequenced in a study of early T cells in non-severe SARS-CoV-2 infection. TCRdb re-called the 5' RACE reads through MiXCR, storing one row per CDR3 protein. This sample carries 25,000 to 30,000 distinct CDR3 sequences, 4.5% to 5.5% of them seen once, and the ten largest clones take about 2.7%. The sample taken for sequencing was whole blood. Source of these receptors: an adult who was a healthcare worker with PCR-confirmed SARS-CoV-2 infection or an uninfected control (not recorded which).

This clonotype was counted ten times or more. V and J are TRBV12-5 and TRBJ1-5; D gene ambiguous. The CDR3 extends over 13 amino acids. V was cut by 1 base and J by 5 bases, with 6 bases left in between. Looked up from germline, CDR1 is LGHNT and CDR2 is FRNRAP. The CDR3 reads CASGLGPDQPQHF. For the CDR3, the DNA is TGTGCTAGTGGTTTGGGGCCCGATCAGCCCCAGCATTTT.

This clonotype showed up many times. The rearrangement uses TRBV5-5 and TRBJ2-7; D unclear. The CDR3 is made up of 12 amino acids. Germline CDR1 reads SGHKS; CDR2 reads YYEKEE (reference sequence). V was pared by 3 bases and J by 3 bases, with 7 bases between. The CDR3 spells CASSYANYEQYF. The CDR3 nucleotides read TGTGCCAGCAGCTACGCTAACTACGAGCAGTACTTC.

The chain recombines TRBV5-1 with TRBJ1-5; D not certain. The germline V and J ends were trimmed by 0 bases and 7 bases, with 8 bases remaining between them. CDR1 is SGHRS, CDR2 YFSETQ, per germline. The CDR3 has 13 residues. Here the CDR3 DNA reads TGCGCCAGCAGCTTGGATCCGGGACAGCCCCAGCATTTT. Its protein product is CASSLDPGQPQHF. The entire variable domain, with the rest obtained from reference TRBV5-1 and TRBJ1-5, is as follows: KAGVTQTPRYLIKTRGQQVTLSCSPISGHRSVSWYQQTPGQGLQFLFEYFSETQRNKGNFPGRFSGRQFSNSRSEMNVSTLELGDSALYLCASSLDPGQPQHFGDGTRLSIL.

The sample holds many counts of this clonotype. J is TRBJ2-3 and V is TRBV18; possibly TRBD2 for D (6 bases). The CDR3 covers 16 residues. Per germline, CDR1 KGHSH and CDR2 LQKENI. V lost 2 bases, J lost 2 bases, and 14 bases lay in between. The CDR3 coding sequence is TGTGCCAGCTCACCATTTCCGGGGGACTTCACAGATACGCAGTATTTT. Translated, it gives CASSPFPGDFTDTQYF.

This clonotype was seen many times. The chain uses TRBV27 and TRBJ1-4; D is possibly TRBD1 (6 bases). V lost 3 bases to trimming and J lost 8 bases, with 22 bases between them. Per germline, CDR1 MNHEY and CDR2 SMNVEV (reference sequence). The length of the CDR3 is 17 residues. DNA for the CDR3: TGTGCCAGCAGTTTCCCCCTGAAATTCAGGGGCGGAGAAAAACTGTTTTTT. Its protein is CASSFPLKFRGGEKLFF.

The chain links TRBV27 to TRBJ2-7; 14 bases map to TRBD2. The trim removed 6 bases at V and 6 bases at J, leaving 4 bases unmatched. CDR3 size: 14 residues. The germline gives CDR1 MNHEY, CDR2 SMNVEV (reference sequence). For the CDR3, the DNA is TGTGCCAGCAGCCGGGGACTAGCGGGAGTCGAGCAGTACTTC. Amino acids: CASSRGLAGVEQYF.

At least ten counts were recorded for this clonotype. The V and J genes are TRBV5-5 and TRBJ1-1, with D uncertain. Germline CDR1 SGHKS, CDR2 YYEKEE (reference sequence). V lost 2 bases and J lost 0, with 11 bases in between. This CDR3 is built from 15 residues. Here the CDR3 reads CASSFGVMMNTEAFF. The CDR3 DNA reads TGTGCCAGCAGCTTCGGAGTCATGATGAACACTGAAGCTTTCTTT.

This clonotype was seen at least ten times. The chain recombines TRBV20-1 with TRBJ1-5; D remains unclear. The CDR3 extends over 13 amino acids. Trimming removed 6 bases from V and 7 bases from J, with 16 bases in between. Germline values: CDR1 DFQATT, CDR2 SNEGSKA (reference sequence). CDR3 residues: CSARKVGKQPQHF. For the CDR3, the DNA is TGCAGTGCCCGGAAGGTTGGAAAACAGCCCCAGCATTTT.

This clonotype was counted ten times or more. J is TRBJ2-1 and V is TRBV20-1, with 15 bases aligning to TRBD2. J lost 7 bases, V lost 3 bases, and 4 bases had no gene match. The length of the CDR3 is 15 residues. From germline, CDR1 is DFQATT and CDR2 SNEGSKA (reference sequence). The CDR3 loop is CSARGLAGGPNEQFF. In DNA, the CDR3 is TGCAGTGCTAGGGGACTAGCGGGAGGTCCAAATGAGCAGTTCTTC.

The genes are TRBV12-3 or TRBV12-4 and TRBJ1-4, with no clear D. Trimming removed 2 bases at V and 7 bases at J, with 14 bases between. The CDR3 is 15 amino acids. CDR3 DNA: TGTGCCAGCAGTTTACAAGGACGAGGCCCTGAAAAACTGTTTTTT. As protein: CASSLQGRGPEKLFF.

The table lists this clonotype with a few counts. The chain has TRBV6-5 and TRBJ2-7; perhaps TRBD2 as D (6 bases). CDR1 and CDR2 from the germline V gene are MNHEY and SVGAGI. CDR3 size: 12 residues. V was cut by 8 bases and J by 2 bases, with 10 bases left in between. This CDR3 is CASGGGAYEQYF. In DNA, the CDR3 is TGTGCCAGCGGCGGCGGGGCCTACGAGCAGTACTTC.